These 5 T cell receptor beta chains share one sample of origin, sequenced in a study of blood T cells in healthy people across ages. Together with a sample-barcoded 5' primer, a J-beta primer mix was included in a second PCR lasting about 6 to 11 cycles. In TCRdb, the 5' RACE reads were re-called with MiXCR into one record per CDR3 protein. Of around 1,000,000 distinct CDR3 sequences in the sample, 25% were seen once. This same sample was also taken into another study, of T cells of mothers and their children.

Sequenced sample: blood. These receptors were collected from a girl aged 2 to 10 in good health.

There are many counts of this clonotype. This chain links TRBV29-1 with TRBJ2-7; maybe TRBD1 (5 bases). Germline lookup yields CDR1 SQVTM and CDR2 ANQGSEA. The CDR3 covers 12 residues. With 4 bases removed from V and 4 bases from J, the gap between germline ends came to 11 bases. CDR3 nucleotides: TGCAGCGTTGTCCCCGACAGTTACGAGCAGTACTTC. Amino acid sequence: CSVVPDSYEQYF.

This clonotype was seen a handful of times. CDR3 amino acids: CASSQGFTGGYTF. The CDR3, as DNA: TGCGCCAGCAGCCAAGGGTTCACCGGGGGCTACACCTTC. This sequence joins TRBV4-3 and TRBJ1-2; D is undetermined. Trimming took off 1 base at V and 8 bases at J, with 11 bases between the two ends. CDR1 LGHNA and CDR2 YSLEER come from the germline V gene. CDR3 size: 13 residues.

The chain is built from TRBV5-1 and TRBJ2-1, with D tentatively TRBD1 (5 bases). CDR1 is SGHRS, CDR2 YFSETQ, per germline. The CDR3 spans 11 residues. V lost 5 bases to trimming and J lost 8 bases, with 8 bases between them. CDR3 region: CASRYRYEQFF. CDR3 sequence (DNA): TGCGCCAGCAGATACAGGTATGAGCAGTTCTTC.

The gene calls are TRBV7-3 and TRBJ2-2; D gene ambiguous. V dropped 2 bases and J dropped 0 bases, with 16 bases sitting between them. The germline CDR1 and CDR2 sequences are SGHTA and FQGTGA. The CDR3 extends over 18 amino acids. CDR3: CASSLYGFGGANTGELFF. The CDR3 nucleotides read TGTGCCAGCAGCTTATATGGGTTCGGCGGCGCGAACACCGGGGAGCTGTTTTTT.

The CDR3 DNA reads as TGTGCCAGCCGACGGGGAAGTTCGGGTGGCTACACCTTC. Encoded protein: CASRRGSSGGYTF. V usage is TRBV28 and J usage is TRBJ1-2; D remains unclear. Germline V gene data show CDR1 as MDHEN and CDR2 as SYDVKM. The V end lost 8 bases, the J end lost 7 bases, and 17 bases lay between the germline ends. The CDR3 is made up of 13 amino acids.